The clone carrying this TCR beta chain was seen a handful of times. Data came from immunoSEQ multiplex PCR; TCRdb stores just in-frame clones and leaves some out. This sample has 120,000 to 150,000 clones, with 85% found just once. V lost 2 bases and J lost 8; bases outside the gene matches: 10. Germline CDR1 is GTSNPN and CDR2 is SVGIG (reference sequence). The CDR3 has 16 amino acids. The data stem from a study of blood T cell repertoires in COVID-19. Study-level information: Both acute and convalescent COVID-19 samples were obtained from the United States, Italy and Spain. The cDNA or gDNA used as material had been derived from T cells, B-cell-depleted T cells, or PBMCs.

Sequencing used peripheral blood. The genes are TRBV30 and TRBJ1-6, with 9 bases aligning to TRBD1. The clonotype was recovered from a human donor with acute or convalescent COVID-19. The donor label of this sample is uncertain. CDR3 region: CAWSRDRVLIDSPLHF. The CDR3 DNA follows: TGTGCCTGGAGTCGGGACAGGGTTTTGATCGATTCACCCCTCCACTTT.